This T cell receptor (beta chain) was retrieved from a study of CD8 T cells in ankylosing spondylitis. General study points: Within ankylosing spondylitis blood, a TCR beta motif made up of seven or eight highly homologous variants appeared to be characteristic.

V shed 11 bases and J 3 bases; nucleotides not matched to a gene: 8. The CDR3 has 13 amino acids. Points on this clonotype: The antigen is undetermined.

5'-RACE, quantitative and with molecular barcodes, yielded the TCR beta libraries. TCRdb ran MiXCR on the 5' RACE reads and lists one entry per CDR3 protein. The sample has hundreds of thousands of distinct CDR3 sequences; 10% to 15% are singletons. V is TRBV12-3 or TRBV12-4 and J is TRBJ1-1, with 8 bases aligning to TRBD1. The source is a male donor with ankylosing spondylitis. Source material: blood, either unsorted or a sorted T cell fraction (not recorded which). The chain's CDR3 is CADQNRGDTEAFF. The CDR3 bases are TGTGCCGACCAAAACAGGGGGGACACTGAAGCTTTCTTT.